This is a list of T cell receptor beta chains from one sample in a study of T cell responses to AZD1222 COVID-19 vaccine. Clones were read by immunoSEQ multiplex PCR, and TCRdb kept only the in-frame ones, dropping some. Of under 130,000 clones in the sample, roughly 91% were seen once. This sample comprised peripheral blood, obtained on day 0 of AZD1222 vaccination. These receptors all stem from an adult in good health. Both conserved end residues are part of each CDR3. The order of the fields is clone size, D gene, J gene, V gene, CDR3 protein, CDR3 DNA. A D gene is named only where the DNA matches it firmly. Only some rows state a clone size, as once, few, many or a class for expanded clones.

clone size: once
D gene: NA
J gene: TRBJ2-1
V gene: TRBV9
CDR3 protein: CASSATPGIPYNEQFF
CDR3 DNA: TGTGCCAGCAGCGCAACTCCAGGGATCCCCTACAATGAGCAGTTCTTC

clone size: NA
D gene: TRBD2
J gene: TRBJ2-3
V gene: TRBV10-1
CDR3 protein: CASSDQGTSGWDTQYF
CDR3 DNA: TGCGCCAGCAGTGACCAAGGGACTAGCGGGTGGGATACGCAGTATTTT

clone size: NA
D gene: NA
J gene: TRBJ1-4
V gene: TRBV12-3/TRBV12-4
CDR3 protein: CASSLVNEKLFF
CDR3 DNA: TGTGCCAGCAGTTTGGTTAATGAAAAACTGTTTTTT

clone size: NA
D gene: TRBD1
J gene: TRBJ1-5
V gene: TRBV28
CDR3 protein: CASRGQGAPGQPQHF
CDR3 DNA: TGTGCCAGCAGGGGACAGGGGGCGCCGGGGCAGCCCCAGCATTTT

clone size: few
D gene: TRBD1
J gene: TRBJ1-5
V gene: TRBV15
CDR3 protein: CATSRDRGLRQPQHF
CDR3 DNA: TGTGCCACCAGCAGAGACAGGGGGCTGCGTCAGCCCCAGCATTTT

clone size: NA
D gene: TRBD2
J gene: TRBJ2-1
V gene: TRBV28
CDR3 protein: CASSPPTSGRMSNEQFF
CDR3 DNA: TGTGCCAGCAGTCCCCCAACTAGCGGGAGGATGAGCAATGAGCAGTTCTTC

clone size: NA
D gene: NA
J gene: TRBJ2-5
V gene: TRBV9
CDR3 protein: CASSVVPARLETQYF
CDR3 DNA: TGTGCCAGCAGCGTAGTTCCGGCGCGACTAGAGACCCAGTACTTC

clone size: NA
D gene: TRBD2
J gene: TRBJ2-7
V gene: TRBV29-1
CDR3 protein: CSVLAGQDEQYF
CDR3 DNA: TGCAGCGTTTTAGCGGGACAAGACGAGCAGTACTTC

clone size: NA
D gene: NA
J gene: TRBJ1-2
V gene: TRBV5-1
CDR3 protein: CASSLMQGQFGGYTF
CDR3 DNA: TGCGCCAGCAGCTTGATGCAGGGGCAATTCGGTGGCTACACCTTC

clone size: NA
D gene: NA
J gene: TRBJ1-2
V gene: TRBV9
CDR3 protein: CASSVRPGNYGYTF
CDR3 DNA: TGTGCCAGCAGCGTACGTCCGGGAAACTATGGCTACACCTTC

clone size: NA
D gene: NA
J gene: TRBJ2-7
V gene: TRBV6-6
CDR3 protein: CASSSRDKAYEQYF
CDR3 DNA: TGTGCCAGCAGTTCACGGGACAAGGCTTACGAGCAGTACTTC

clone size: NA
D gene: NA
J gene: TRBJ2-2
V gene: TRBV7-3
CDR3 protein: CASSLNYANTGELFF
CDR3 DNA: TGTGCCAGCAGCTTAAACTATGCGAACACCGGGGAGCTGTTTTTT

clone size: NA
D gene: TRBD1
J gene: TRBJ1-1
V gene: TRBV3-1/TRBV3-2
CDR3 protein: CASSLRGQGEAFF
CDR3 DNA: TGTGCCAGCAGCCTCAGGGGACAGGGCGAAGCTTTCTTT

clone size: NA
D gene: TRBD1
J gene: TRBJ1-3
V gene: TRBV6-5
CDR3 protein: CASSPRGKSGNTIYF
CDR3 DNA: TGTGCCAGCAGTCCCAGGGGGAAGTCTGGAAACACCATATATTTT

clone size: NA
D gene: NA
J gene: TRBJ1-1
V gene: TRBV28
CDR3 protein: CASIPPGGLAEAFF
CDR3 DNA: TGTGCCAGCATACCCCCGGGGGGGTTGGCTGAAGCTTTCTTT

clone size: NA
D gene: NA
J gene: TRBJ1-1
V gene: TRBV5-6
CDR3 protein: CASRLRMNTEAFF
CDR3 DNA: TGTGCCAGCAGACTCAGGATGAACACTGAAGCTTTCTTT

clone size: NA
D gene: TRBD1
J gene: TRBJ2-1
V gene: TRBV7-3
CDR3 protein: CASSAYSGTGNNEQFF
CDR3 DNA: TGTGCCAGCAGCGCCTACTCCGGGACAGGGAACAATGAGCAGTTCTTC

clone size: NA
D gene: TRBD1
J gene: TRBJ1-2
V gene: TRBV30
CDR3 protein: CAWTRPRTGGYGYTF
CDR3 DNA: TGTGCCTGGACCCGTCCCCGGACAGGGGGCTATGGCTACACCTTC

clone size: NA
D gene: NA
J gene: TRBJ1-1
V gene: TRBV28
CDR3 protein: CASRAGPAGTEAFF
CDR3 DNA: TGTGCCAGCAGGGCGGGACCCGCGGGCACTGAAGCTTTCTTT

clone size: NA
D gene: NA
J gene: TRBJ1-2
V gene: TRBV29-1
CDR3 protein: CSVDGRGATNYGYTF
CDR3 DNA: TGCAGCGTTGATGGCAGGGGCGCAACTAACTATGGCTACACCTTC

clone size: NA
D gene: NA
J gene: TRBJ2-2
V gene: TRBV19
CDR3 protein: CASSARPANTGELFF
CDR3 DNA: TGTGCCAGTAGTGCCCGACCAGCGAACACCGGGGAGCTGTTTTTT

clone size: NA
D gene: TRBD2
J gene: TRBJ2-2
V gene: TRBV7-8
CDR3 protein: CASSFVSSGTGELFF
CDR3 DNA: TGTGCCAGCAGCTTCGTTAGTAGCGGGACCGGGGAGCTGTTTTTT

clone size: NA
D gene: NA
J gene: TRBJ2-7
V gene: TRBV7-9
CDR3 protein: CASSLPTRDALSYEQYF
CDR3 DNA: TGTGCCAGCAGTCTCCCCACAAGGGATGCCCTTTCCTACGAGCAGTACTTC

clone size: NA
D gene: TRBD2
J gene: TRBJ2-1
V gene: TRBV10-1
CDR3 protein: CATSPGTRVYEQFF
CDR3 DNA: TGCGCCACCTCCCCCGGGACTAGGGTCTATGAGCAGTTCTTC

clone size: NA
D gene: NA
J gene: TRBJ1-1
V gene: TRBV6-1
CDR3 protein: CASSEAWAGAAFF
CDR3 DNA: TGTGCCAGCAGTGAAGCGTGGGCAGGGGCGGCTTTCTTT

clone size: NA
D gene: NA
J gene: TRBJ2-5
V gene: TRBV5-1
CDR3 protein: CASTQEETQYF
CDR3 DNA: TGCGCCAGCACCCAGGAAGAGACCCAGTACTTC

clone size: NA
D gene: NA
J gene: TRBJ2-2
V gene: TRBV5-4
CDR3 protein: CASSLGWTQGTGELFF
CDR3 DNA: TGTGCCAGCAGCTTGGGGTGGACCCAGGGCACCGGGGAGCTGTTTTTT

clone size: NA
D gene: TRBD1
J gene: TRBJ2-2
V gene: TRBV5-1
CDR3 protein: CASSFTGGTNTGELFF
CDR3 DNA: TGCGCCAGCAGCTTCACAGGGGGAACGAACACCGGGGAGCTGTTTTTT

clone size: NA
D gene: TRBD2
J gene: TRBJ2-1
V gene: TRBV18
CDR3 protein: CASSSHAGGDNEQFF
CDR3 DNA: TGTGCCAGCTCATCCCATGCGGGAGGGGACAATGAGCAGTTCTTC

clone size: NA
D gene: NA
J gene: TRBJ1-5
V gene: TRBV3-1/TRBV3-2
CDR3 protein: CASSQAHSGNQPQHF
CDR3 DNA: TGTGCCAGCAGCCAAGCCCACAGTGGCAATCAGCCCCAGCATTTT

clone size: NA
D gene: NA
J gene: TRBJ2-7
V gene: TRBV5-6
CDR3 protein: CASSLQASYEQYF
CDR3 DNA: TGTGCCAGCAGCTTGCAGGCCTCCTACGAGCAGTACTTC

clone size: NA
D gene: TRBD2
J gene: TRBJ2-7
V gene: TRBV3-1/TRBV3-2
CDR3 protein: CASSQTTSGRAREQYF
CDR3 DNA: TGTGCCAGCAGCCAAACAACTAGCGGGAGGGCCAGGGAGCAGTACTTC

clone size: once
D gene: TRBD1
J gene: TRBJ2-7
V gene: TRBV19
CDR3 protein: CASSRLTGAMTYEQYF
CDR3 DNA: TGTGCCAGTAGCCGCCTTACAGGGGCTATGACCTACGAGCAGTACTTC

clone size: NA
D gene: NA
J gene: TRBJ2-1
V gene: TRBV9
CDR3 protein: CASSVVSAPSYNEQFF
CDR3 DNA: TGTGCCAGCAGCGTAGTATCGGCACCGAGCTACAATGAGCAGTTCTTC

clone size: NA
D gene: TRBD1
J gene: TRBJ2-7
V gene: TRBV4-1
CDR3 protein: CASSQVIGQAYEQYF
CDR3 DNA: TGCGCCAGCAGCCAAGTTATAGGACAGGCCTACGAGCAGTACTTC

clone size: NA
D gene: TRBD1
J gene: TRBJ2-5
V gene: TRBV6-5
CDR3 protein: CASRQGKETQYF
CDR3 DNA: TGTGCCAGCAGACAGGGGAAAGAGACCCAGTACTTC

clone size: NA
D gene: NA
J gene: TRBJ1-1
V gene: TRBV18
CDR3 protein: CASLLGLNTEAFF
CDR3 DNA: TGTGCCAGCCTACTGGGCCTGAACACTGAAGCTTTCTTT

clone size: NA
D gene: TRBD2
J gene: TRBJ2-1
V gene: TRBV19
CDR3 protein: CASSRSAPGATSGSFGQFF
CDR3 DNA: TGTGCCAGTAGTAGATCAGCCCCGGGGGCTACTAGCGGGAGTTTCGGGCAGTTCTTC

clone size: NA
D gene: NA
J gene: TRBJ2-2
V gene: TRBV5-4
CDR3 protein: CASSLPNTGELFF
CDR3 DNA: TGTGCCAGCAGCTTGCCGAACACCGGGGAGCTGTTTTTT

clone size: NA
D gene: TRBD1
J gene: TRBJ1-1
V gene: TRBV28
CDR3 protein: CASSLGQEDTEAFF
CDR3 DNA: TGTGCCAGCAGTTTAGGACAGGAGGACACTGAAGCTTTCTTT

clone size: NA
D gene: NA
J gene: TRBJ1-5
V gene: TRBV19
CDR3 protein: CASSIPQGYQPQHF
CDR3 DNA: TGTGCCAGTAGTATACCGCAGGGTTACCAGCCCCAGCATTTT

clone size: NA
D gene: NA
J gene: TRBJ1-5
V gene: TRBV6-1
CDR3 protein: CASSDPYPQHF
CDR3 DNA: TGTGCCAGCAGTGATCCCTATCCCCAGCATTTT

clone size: NA
D gene: NA
J gene: TRBJ2-1
V gene: TRBV11-2
CDR3 protein: CASSPLWPLRGYNEQFF
CDR3 DNA: TGTGCCAGCAGCCCGCTCTGGCCCCTGCGGGGATACAATGAGCAGTTCTTC

clone size: NA
D gene: TRBD1
J gene: TRBJ2-7
V gene: TRBV7-8
CDR3 protein: CASSFPGQGVSEQYF
CDR3 DNA: TGTGCCAGCAGCTTTCCGGGACAGGGGGTGAGCGAGCAGTACTTC

clone size: NA
D gene: NA
J gene: TRBJ2-2
V gene: TRBV7-3
CDR3 protein: CASSGGVTGELFF
CDR3 DNA: TGTGCCAGCAGCGGCGGGGTTACCGGGGAGCTGTTTTTT

clone size: NA
D gene: NA
J gene: TRBJ2-4
V gene: TRBV18
CDR3 protein: CASSPMEGAKNIQYF
CDR3 DNA: TGTGCCAGCTCACCAATGGAAGGTGCCAAAAACATTCAGTACTTC

clone size: once
D gene: NA
J gene: TRBJ1-2
V gene: TRBV27
CDR3 protein: CASSLRSDTPYGYTF
CDR3 DNA: TGTGCCAGCAGTTTAAGGTCGGATACTCCGTATGGCTACACCTTC

clone size: once
D gene: NA
J gene: TRBJ1-5
V gene: TRBV28
CDR3 protein: CASSALDAYQPQHF
CDR3 DNA: TGTGCCAGCAGTGCATTGGACGCCTATCAGCCCCAGCATTTT

clone size: NA
D gene: NA
J gene: TRBJ2-7
V gene: TRBV15
CDR3 protein: CATSRDSYEQYF
CDR3 DNA: TGTGCCACCAGCAGAGACAGCTACGAGCAGTACTTC

clone size: NA
D gene: NA
J gene: TRBJ1-5
V gene: TRBV15
CDR3 protein: CATSNGGQNSNQPQHF
CDR3 DNA: TGTGCCACCAGCAACGGGGGCCAGAATAGCAATCAGCCCCAGCATTTT